These T cell receptor beta chains were read from a single sample in a study of T cell responses to AZD1222 COVID-19 vaccine. Produced via immunoSEQ multiplex PCR; TCRdb's table is partial and in-frame only. The table lists around 120,000 clones, roughly nine tenths of them singletons. Sequenced here: peripheral blood, sampled on day 0 of AZD1222 vaccination. All receptors derive from an adult in good health. The CDR3 runs from the conserved cysteine through the conserved F or W. D genes are given only for firm matches. The listing skips clone size in some rows; elsewhere it reads once, few, many or a size class.

-	TRBV27	-	TRBJ1-1	CASRQLVAGMNTEAFF	TGTGCCAGCAGACAACTGGTGGCGGGTATGAACACTGAAGCTTTCTTT
-	TRBV9	TRBD1	TRBJ1-6	CASSGTQGNSPLHF	TGTGCCAGCAGCGGGACACAGGGGAATTCACCCCTCCACTTT
-	TRBV5-6	-	TRBJ2-1	CASRKGTPNEQFF	TGTGCCAGCAGAAAAGGGACACCCAATGAGCAGTTCTTC
-	TRBV28	-	TRBJ2-7	CASSGTGSSYEQYF	TGTGCCAGCAGCGGGACTGGGAGCTCCTACGAGCAGTACTTC
-	TRBV6-5	-	TRBJ1-5	CASSYSRNQPQHF	TGTGCCAGCAGTTACTCAAGAAATCAGCCCCAGCATTTT
-	TRBV28	TRBD1	TRBJ1-2	CASRRQGAGGYTF	TGTGCCAGCAGACGACAGGGGGCGGGTGGCTACACCTTC
few	TRBV5-6	TRBD1	TRBJ2-5	CASSLSGQGLRETQYF	TGTGCCAGCAGCTTGTCCGGACAGGGGTTGCGAGAGACCCAGTACTTC
-	TRBV4-1	TRBD2	TRBJ2-7	CASSQASGSDYEQYF	TGCGCCAGCAGCCAGGCTAGCGGGAGTGACTACGAGCAGTACTTC
-	TRBV6-5	TRBD1	TRBJ2-2	CASSSGQPGELFF	TGTGCCAGCAGTTCGGGACAGCCCGGGGAGCTGTTTTTT
-	TRBV6-6	-	TRBJ2-7	CASRQPGEGYEQYF	TGTGCCAGCCGCCAGCCGGGAGAAGGCTACGAGCAGTACTTC
-	TRBV20-1	TRBD2	TRBJ2-7	CSASPGSGMVDEQYF	TGCAGTGCTAGTCCTGGTAGCGGGATGGTCGACGAGCAGTACTTC
-	TRBV5-1	-	TRBJ2-7	CASSSGGSYEQYF	TGCGCCAGCAGCAGTGGGGGCTCCTACGAGCAGTACTTC
once	TRBV9	-	TRBJ1-2	CASSVLSPGAGYGYTF	TGTGCCAGCAGCGTCCTTTCTCCAGGGGCCGGCTATGGCTACACCTTC
-	TRBV7-9	TRBD1	TRBJ2-1	CASSLAGDSYYNEQFF	TGTGCCAGCAGCTTAGCGGGGGACAGCTACTACAATGAGCAGTTCTTC
-	TRBV6-5	-	TRBJ1-5	CASSRRPSNQPQHF	TGTGCCAGCAGTAGACGGCCTAGCAATCAGCCCCAGCATTTT
-	TRBV27	-	TRBJ2-1	CASSSPARGYNEQFF	TGTGCCAGCAGTTCCCCTGCGAGGGGCTACAATGAGCAGTTCTTC
-	TRBV30	TRBD1	TRBJ1-2	CAWSFRGNYGYTF	TGTGCCTGGAGTTTCAGGGGGAACTATGGCTACACCTTC
-	TRBV7-2	TRBD1	TRBJ2-2	CASRGTGNTGELFF	TGTGCCAGCAGGGGGACAGGGAACACCGGGGAGCTGTTTTTT
-	TRBV29-1	-	TRBJ1-2	CSAHEQANYGYTF	TGCAGCGCTCACGAACAGGCTAACTATGGCTACACCTTC
-	TRBV7-9	-	TRBJ2-1	CASSWSGYYNEQFF	TGTGCCAGCAGCTGGAGCGGGTACTACAATGAGCAGTTCTTC
-	TRBV5-1	-	TRBJ2-7	CASSLTPYEQYF	TGCGCCAGCAGCTTGACACCTTACGAGCAGTACTTC
-	TRBV15	-	TRBJ2-1	CATSSLGDKLIAGAYNEQFF	TGTGCCACCAGCTCCTTGGGGGATAAGCTTATAGCAGGGGCCTACAATGAGCAGTTCTTC
once	TRBV5-8	-	TRBJ1-2	CASSQWARTMSGYTF	TGTGCCAGCAGCCAATGGGCCCGTACGATGAGTGGCTACACCTTC
-	TRBV19	-	TRBJ1-1	CASSALTRGDTEAFF	TGTGCCAGTAGTGCACTAACCCGAGGGGACACTGAAGCTTTCTTT
-	TRBV29-1	-	TRBJ1-2	CSPGHSYGYTF	TGCAGCCCCGGACACTCCTATGGCTACACCTTC
-	TRBV27	-	TRBJ2-7	CASVGWDPTYEQYF	TGTGCCAGCGTGGGGTGGGACCCCACCTACGAGCAGTACTTC
-	TRBV28	-	TRBJ1-2	CASRRPTAPYGYTF	TGTGCCAGCAGAAGACCGACCGCCCCCTATGGCTACACCTTC
-	TRBV28	-	TRBJ1-4	CASSPSRRQSREKLFF	TGTGCCAGCAGCCCGTCCCGGAGACAATCCCGGGAAAAACTGTTTTTT
-	TRBV3-1/TRBV3-2	-	TRBJ1-2	CASSFPGENYGYTF	TGTGCCAGCAGCTTCCCGGGGGAAAACTATGGCTACACCTTC
-	TRBV28	-	TRBJ2-5	CASRPELGIQETQYF	TGTGCCAGCAGGCCCGAACTAGGGATTCAAGAGACCCAGTACTTC
-	TRBV18	-	TRBJ1-2	CASSPPGRDYSDYGYTF	TGTGCCAGCTCACCACCGGGCAGGGACTATTCCGATTATGGCTACACCTTC
-	TRBV11-2	TRBD1	TRBJ1-2	CASRLTSGQNYGYTF	TGTGCCAGCAGATTAACGTCGGGACAGAACTATGGCTACACCTTC
-	TRBV6-5	-	TRBJ2-6	CASSTGANVLTF	TGTGCCAGCTCTACCGGGGCCAACGTCCTGACTTTC
-	TRBV5-4	-	TRBJ2-7	CASSFNPGYAAEQYF	TGTGCCAGCAGCTTTAACCCAGGGTACGCCGCCGAGCAGTACTTC
once	TRBV6-6	-	TRBJ1-5	CASCLSNQPQHF	TGTGCCAGCTGTTTGAGCAATCAGCCCCAGCATTTT
-	TRBV9	TRBD1	TRBJ2-2	CASSRTYRGDTGELFF	TGTGCCAGCAGCAGAACCTACAGGGGTGACACCGGGGAGCTGTTTTTT
-	TRBV7-3	-	TRBJ1-1	CASSSDWNTEAFF	TGTGCCAGCAGCTCCGACTGGAACACTGAAGCTTTCTTT
-	TRBV30	TRBD2	TRBJ2-7	CAWSVLAGAYEQYF	TGTGCCTGGAGTGTTCTAGCGGGGGCCTACGAGCAGTACTTC
-	TRBV9	TRBD2	TRBJ2-3	CASSPSGGGFGDTQYF	TGTGCCAGCAGCCCTAGCGGCGGGGGGTTTGGGGATACGCAGTATTTT
-	TRBV29-1	-	TRBJ2-7	CSVRVFRGEQYF	TGCAGCGTTAGGGTATTTAGAGGCGAGCAGTACTTC
-	TRBV7-2	-	TRBJ1-2	CASSLAAGGDGYTF	TGTGCCAGCAGCTTAGCTGCCGGGGGCGATGGCTACACCTTC
-	TRBV28	-	TRBJ2-3	CASSQWPTDTQYF	TGTGCCAGCAGTCAATGGCCCACAGATACGCAGTATTTT
-	TRBV7-2	-	TRBJ1-3	CASSLMGMVSGNTIYF	TGTGCCAGCAGCTTAATGGGTATGGTCTCTGGAAACACCATATATTTT
-	TRBV2	-	TRBJ1-2	CARLGQKDEINYGYTF	TGTGCCAGGCTAGGACAAAAAGACGAAATAAACTATGGCTACACCTTC
-	TRBV4-1	-	TRBJ1-5	CASSQENHRVNQPQHF	TGCGCCAGCAGCCAAGAGAATCACAGGGTGAACCAGCCCCAGCATTTT
-	TRBV24-1	-	TRBJ1-2	CATSDLFTNYGYTF	TGTGCCACCAGTGATTTATTTACGAACTATGGCTACACCTTC
-	TRBV12-3/TRBV12-4	-	TRBJ1-4	CASSPSDEKLFF	TGTGCCAGCAGTCCATCAGATGAAAAACTGTTTTTT